This is a list of T cell receptor beta chains from one sample in a study of blood T cell repertoires in COVID-19. Sequencing used immunoSEQ multiplex PCR; TCRdb keeps in-frame clones, though not all of them. The table records about 36,000 clones, about 83% of them present only once. The sample was peripheral blood. All receptors come from a man in his sixties with active COVID-19. Both conserved end residues are part of each CDR3.

V gene	J gene	CDR3 protein
TRBV29-1	TRBJ2-3	CSGVPGQGGTDTQYF
TRBV12-3/TRBV12-4	TRBJ2-7	CASRLQGSYEQYF
TRBV9	TRBJ1-1	CASSVGGQVVNTEAFF
TRBV5-4	TRBJ2-3	CASSLAGSGGPGDTQYF
TRBV12-3/TRBV12-4	TRBJ1-1	CASSLGGDTEAFF
TRBV7-2	TRBJ2-1	CASSLARGPYNEQFF
TRBV2	TRBJ2-1	CASSESGEGEQFF
TRBV24-1	TRBJ2-3	CATSGLRDGVAQYF
TRBV28	TRBJ2-7	CASSFVGTGAYEQYF
TRBV18	TRBJ1-3	CASSPNRQAAGNTIYF